This passage covers 20 T cell receptor beta chains from one sample sequenced in a study of Ad26.COV2.S vaccination and SARS-CoV-2 variants. Clones were read by immunoSEQ multiplex PCR, and TCRdb kept only the in-frame ones, dropping some. The sample yields around 250,000 clones, roughly nine tenths seen once. Sample treatment: some 19 received Ad26.COV2.S at low or high dose, single or two shots; several received placebo; per-sample allocation not given. It was on day 63 after the first vaccine or placebo injection that samples were taken. Sequenced material: peripheral blood, taken in a trial of Ad26.COV2.S vaccine versus placebo. Source of these receptors: a person between 18 and 59 years old who received the Ad26.COV2.S COVID-19 vaccine or a placebo.

The gene calls are TRBV28 and TRBJ1-2; no reliable D call. The CDR3 is 14 amino acids. Looked up from germline, CDR1 is MDHEN and CDR2 is SYDVKM. Trimming cost V 5 bases and J 7 bases, with 17 bases left between them. CDR3 residues: CASSPTYAAGGYTF. In DNA, the CDR3 is TGTGCCAGCAGTCCGACCTATGCAGCCGGTGGCTACACCTTC.

The rearrangement joins TRBV9 to TRBJ2-1; TRBD2 matches at 8 bases. Germline CDR1 reads SGDLS; CDR2 reads YYNGEE. The CDR3 loop spans 16 amino acids. Trimming took 0 bases from V and 4 from J; bases not matched to a gene: 6. CDR3 amino acids: CASSVVTSGVYNEQFF. As DNA, the CDR3 is TGTGCCAGCAGCGTAGTTACTAGCGGAGTTTACAATGAGCAGTTCTTC.

The V gene is TRBV4-3, the J gene TRBJ1-5, with 10 bases aligning to TRBD1. The V segment lost 0 bases and the J segment 7 bases; nucleotides outside the gene matches: 3. There are 15 residues in the CDR3. Per germline, CDR1 LGHNA and CDR2 YSLEER. The CDR3, as DNA: TGCGCCAGCAGCCAAGACCGGACAGGGGGGCAGCCCCAGCATTTT. Translated: CASSQDRTGGQPQHF.

The gene calls are TRBV4-1 and TRBJ1-6, with TRBD1 as a possible D gene (6 bases). CDR1 MGHRA and CDR2 YSYEKL come from the germline V gene. V shed 0 bases and J shed 3 bases, with 12 bases lying between them. The CDR3 runs to 17 residues. CDR3 sequence reads: CASSQDAGGSYNSPLHF. The CDR3, as DNA: TGCGCCAGCAGCCAAGATGCCGGGGGCAGCTATAATTCACCCCTCCACTTT.

V and J are TRBV6-1 and TRBJ1-6; D is perhaps TRBD1 (6 bases). Trimming left V 3 bases short and J 7 bases short, with 16 bases between. This CDR3 is built from 16 residues. The germline CDR1 and CDR2 sequences are MNHNS and SASEGT. CDR3 nucleotides: TGTGCCAGCAGTGAGGATGGGGGGGCGGAAAATTCACCCCTCCACTTT. This codes for CASSEDGGAENSPLHF.

The rearrangement links TRBV11-2 to TRBJ2-3; 7 bases agree with TRBD1. Germline CDR1 and CDR2: SGHAT and FQNNGV. This CDR3 has 18 residues. V trimming: 5 bases; J trimming: 1 base; junction bases outside the gene matches: 15. In nucleotides, the CDR3 is TGTGCCAGCAGCCTTCTGACAGGGCGCGGGTTCGGCACAGATACGCAGTATTTT. Translation: CASSLLTGRGFGTDTQYF.

This clone was observed once. The rearrangement uses TRBV5-1 and TRBJ1-1; D call uncertain. CDR1 is SGHRS and CDR2 is YFSETQ in the germline V gene. This CDR3 is built from 14 residues. The germline V and J ends were trimmed by 1 base and 4 bases, with 11 bases remaining between them. CDR3 region: CASSLSGRGTEAFF. The CDR3 coding sequence is TGCGCCAGCAGCTTGAGCGGCAGAGGCACTGAAGCTTTCTTT.

The V and J genes are TRBV11-2 and TRBJ2-5; D is perhaps TRBD1 (6 bases). Per the germline V gene, CDR1 is SGHAT and CDR2 is FQNNGV. The CDR3 consists of 13 residues. The germline V and J ends were trimmed by 5 bases and 5 bases, with 12 bases remaining between them. CDR3 amino acids: CASSPGTRETQYF. DNA of the CDR3: TGTGCCAGCAGCCCCGGGACACGGGAGACCCAGTACTTC.

The genes are TRBV11-3 and TRBJ1-3, with TRBD1 as a possible D gene (5 bases). The V end was cut by 2 bases, the J end by 4 bases, with 9 bases between. Germline CDR1 reads SGHNT; CDR2 reads YENEEA. This CDR3 spans 14 amino acids. The chain's CDR3 is CASSLTGAGNTIYF. In DNA, the CDR3 is TGTGCCAGCAGCTTAACCGGGGCCGGAAACACCATATATTTT.

The V gene is TRBV4-1, the J gene TRBJ1-2, with 9 bases fitting TRBD1. This CDR3 has 18 amino acids. Germline V CDR1 and CDR2: MGHRA, YSYEKL. The J segment lost 3 bases and the V segment lost 7 bases, leaving 18 bases of the junction unmatched. The DNA for the CDR3 is TGCGCCAGCAAAAGGGGGTGGGTTAGGACAGGGGTAGACTATGGCTACACCTTC. It codes for CASKRGWVRTGVDYGYTF.

The gene calls are TRBV4-3 and TRBJ2-2; possible D gene TRBD2, 5 bases. This CDR3 has 16 residues. The V gene's germline CDR1 is LGHNA and CDR2 YSLEER. Trimming shortened V by 1 base and J by 2 bases, and 11 bases separated the two germline ends. This CDR3 is CASSQVGRANTGELFF. As DNA, the CDR3 is TGCGCCAGCAGCCAAGTAGGGCGGGCCAACACCGGGGAGCTGTTTTTT.

The chain joins TRBV2 to TRBJ1-1; TRBD1 matches 8 bases. The CDR3 covers 15 residues. The junction had 11 bases not matched to a gene; V was cut back by 7 bases and J by 4 bases. From germline, CDR1 is SNHLY and CDR2 FYNNEI. The CDR3 DNA sequence: TGTGCCAGCATCCTTGACAGGGGAGGGGGCACTGAAGCTTTCTTT. Its protein is CASILDRGGGTEAFF.

The chain couples TRBV7-2 to TRBJ1-1; tentative D call: TRBD1 (6 bases). Germline V lookup: CDR1 SGHTA, CDR2 FQGNSA. V was cut by 5 bases and J by 1 base, with 14 bases left in between. The CDR3 spans 15 residues. In DNA form, the CDR3 reads TGTGCCAGCAGCCCGACAGGTTTTGGGAACACTGAAGCTTTCTTT. It codes for CASSPTGFGNTEAFF.

J is TRBJ2-5 and V is TRBV7-2; tentative D call: TRBD2 (6 bases). CDR3 size: 16 residues. Trimming shortened V by 1 base and J by 2 bases, and 14 bases separated the two germline ends. Germline assignment: CDR1 SGHTA and CDR2 FQGNSA. This chain's CDR3 is CASSLVGRRDQETQYF. The DNA of the CDR3 is TGTGCCAGCAGCTTAGTTGGACGGAGGGATCAAGAGACCCAGTACTTC. Full variable domain (missing parts from reference TRBV7-2 and TRBJ2-5): GAGVSQSPSNKVTEKGKDVELRCDPISGHTALYWYRQSLGQGLEFLIYFQGNSAPDKSGLPSDRFSAERTGGSVSTLTIQRTQQEDSAVYLCASSLVGRRDQETQYFGPGTRLLVL.

The chain joins TRBV7-3 to TRBJ2-3, with a tentative D call TRBD2 (5 bases). The CDR3 is 17 residues long. V gave up 5 bases and J gave up 2 bases, with 20 bases separating them. CDR1 is SGHTA, CDR2 FQGTGA, per germline. Here the CDR3 DNA reads TGTGCCAGCAGCGCGGAAGGGAGAGCCGCCATCACAGATACGCAGTATTTT. As protein: CASSAEGRAAITDTQYF.

The gene calls are TRBV25-1 and TRBJ2-3; D gene ambiguous. CDR1 is MGHDK and CDR2 is SYGVNS in the germline V gene. V was pared by 2 bases and J by 6 bases, with 9 bases between. The CDR3 has 13 amino acids. In DNA, the CDR3 is TGTGCCAGCAGTGAAACGGTAGGCGATACGCAGTATTTT. As protein: CASSETVGDTQYF.

Concerning this clone: Other DNA sequences of this sample code for an identical CDR3. The J gene is TRBJ2-5, the V gene TRBV7-9; a weak D match, TRBD2 (5 bases). CDR3 size: 14 residues. The V end lost 3 bases, the J end lost 1 base, and 9 bases lay between the germline ends. CDR1 is SEHNR, CDR2 FQNEAQ, per germline (reference sequence). CDR3 in amino acids: CASSLAGSQETQYF. CDR3 DNA sequence: TGTGCCAGCAGCTTGGCGGGCTCCCAAGAGACCCAGTACTTC.

The chain employs TRBV5-1 and TRBJ2-7; D might be TRBD1 (5 bases). This CDR3 spans 15 amino acids. CDR1 is SGHRS and CDR2 is YFSETQ in the germline V gene. V dropped 2 bases and J dropped 4 bases, with 16 bases sitting between them. The CDR3 sequence is CASSFNTGSLYEQYV. CDR3 DNA sequence: TGCGCCAGCAGCTTTAATACAGGAAGCTTGTACGAGCAGTACGTC.

The rearrangement links TRBV7-3 to TRBJ2-2; no reliable D call. This CDR3 comprises 12 residues. V was cut by 1 base and J by 6 bases, with 3 bases left in between. Germline lookup yields CDR1 SGHTA and CDR2 FQGTGA. CDR3 protein: CASSLSAGELFF. The CDR3 DNA follows: TGTGCCAGCAGCTTAAGTGCCGGGGAGCTGTTTTTT. The variable domain in full, with the rest retrieved from reference TRBV7-3 and TRBJ2-2, is GAGVSQTPSNKVTEKGKYVELRCDPISGHTALYWYRQSLGQGPEFLIYFQGTGAADDSGLPNDRFFAVRPEGSVSTLKIQRTERGDSAVYLCASSLSAGELFFGEGSRLTVL.

The chain recombines TRBV12-3 or TRBV12-4 with TRBJ2-3; D is uncertain. CDR3 length equals 11 residues. The V end lost 8 bases, the J end lost 8 bases, and 11 bases lay between the germline ends. The CDR3 sequence: CASGFRATQYF. DNA for the CDR3: TGTGCCAGCGGATTCCGGGCTACGCAGTATTTT.